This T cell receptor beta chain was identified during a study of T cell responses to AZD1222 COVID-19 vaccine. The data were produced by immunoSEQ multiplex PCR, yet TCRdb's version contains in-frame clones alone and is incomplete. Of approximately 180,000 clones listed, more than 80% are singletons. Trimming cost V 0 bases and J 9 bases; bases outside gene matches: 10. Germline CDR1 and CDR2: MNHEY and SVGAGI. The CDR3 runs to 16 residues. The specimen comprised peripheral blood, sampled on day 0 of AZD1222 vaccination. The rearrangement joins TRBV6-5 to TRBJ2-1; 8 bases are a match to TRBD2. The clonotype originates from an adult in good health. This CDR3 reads CASSYSSGGRLGEQFF. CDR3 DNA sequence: TGTGCCAGCAGTTACTCGAGTGGCGGGAGGCTGGGTGAGCAGTTCTTC.